The 12 T cell receptor beta chains reported below all come from one sample, sequenced in a study of cytomegalovirus exposure and HLA in healthy donors. The PCR used 60 Vbeta and 13 Jbeta primers. Sequenced by immunoSEQ multiplex PCR; TCRdb stores in-frame clones only, minus some. Of roughly 200,000 clones detected, roughly 83% appear once; the ten largest clones hold under 0.85%. What was sequenced was PBMCs. The receptors here all came from a boy between 2 and 10 years old in good health and CMV-seronegative.

The chain links TRBV11-2 to TRBJ2-7; D may be TRBD1 (5 bases). The V gene's germline CDR1 is SGHAT and CDR2 FQNNGV. The V gene lost 8 bases and the J gene lost 2 bases, with 10 bases spanning the gap. This CDR3 spans 12 amino acids. The CDR3 nucleotides are TGTGCCAGCGGCAGGGAAACCTACGAGCAGTACTTC. Its protein is CASGRETYEQYF.

The sample holds a few counts of this clone. This chain connects TRBV6-5 to TRBJ1-1; TRBD1 is a possible D gene (6 bases). This CDR3 contains 13 residues. V was cut by 8 bases and J by 6 bases, with 16 bases left in between. CDR1 is MNHEY, CDR2 SVGAGI, per germline. DNA for the CDR3: TGTGCCAGCCGGGGGGCGGTGGGGGCTGAAGCTTTCTTT. It specifies CASRGAVGAEAFF.

This clone has a handful of counts. The chain is built from TRBV6-1 and TRBJ2-7; 7 nucleotides agree with TRBD1. Germline CDR1 reads MNHNS; CDR2 reads SASEGT. V was pared by 11 bases and J by 5 bases, with 9 bases of the junction left unmatched. The CDR3 is 12 residues long. Here the CDR3 reads CAQGTEFNEQYF. DNA for the CDR3: TGTGCCCAGGGGACAGAGTTCAACGAGCAGTACTTC.

The rearrangement uses TRBV7-2 and TRBJ2-3; the D is unclear. From germline, CDR1 is SGHTA and CDR2 FQGNSA. Deletions cut 3 bases from V and 2 bases from J, with 6 bases between. The CDR3 consists of 13 residues. The CDR3 DNA reads TGTGCCAGCAGCTTTAGACTCACAGATACGCAGTATTTT. This sequence encodes CASSFRLTDTQYF.

The rearrangement uses TRBV23-1 and TRBJ2-1, with 10 nucleotides matching TRBD2. TRBV23-1 is known as an ORF, though its function is uncertain. With V trimmed by 0 bases and J by 5 bases, 4 bases remained unmatched. The CDR3 runs to 16 residues. The chain's CDR3 is CASSQSSGRRHNEQFF. As DNA, the CDR3 is TGCGCCAGCAGTCAATCTAGCGGGAGGCGACACAATGAGCAGTTCTTC.

CDR3 protein: CASSLRIAGGLYNEQFF. In nucleotides, the CDR3 is TGTGCCAGCAGCTTACGGATAGCGGGGGGCCTTTACAATGAGCAGTTCTTC. The chain has TRBV13 and TRBJ2-1; the match to TRBD2 covers 10 bases. Germline V gene data show CDR1 as PRHDT and CDR2 as FYEKMQ (reference sequence). The CDR3 is made up of 17 amino acids. The V and J ends lost 2 bases and 4 bases, in that order; junction bases with no gene match: 8.

This chain joins TRBV19 and TRBJ2-1; 11 positions match TRBD2. V gave up 5 bases and J gave up 2 bases; unmatched junction bases: 2. Germline V lookup: CDR1 LNHDA, CDR2 SQIVND (reference sequence). There are 15 residues in the CDR3. This CDR3 is CASSVGLAAYNEQFF. CDR3 nucleotide sequence: TGTGCCAGTAGTGTGGGACTAGCGGCCTACAATGAGCAGTTCTTC.

The chain is built from TRBV11-2 and TRBJ2-3; 11 bases align to TRBD1. Per the germline V gene, CDR1 is SGHAT and CDR2 is FQNNGV. The length of the CDR3 is 15 residues. The junction had 0 bases not matched to a gene; V was cut back by 1 base and J by 3 bases. The CDR3 loop is CASSLGDRGTDTQYF. DNA for the CDR3: TGTGCCAGCAGCTTAGGGGACAGGGGGACAGATACGCAGTATTTT.

The V and J genes are TRBV4-1 and TRBJ2-2; maybe TRBD2 (5 bases). Trimming shortened V by 1 base and J by 0 bases, and 6 bases separated the two germline ends. The CDR3 extends over 15 amino acids. From germline, CDR1 is MGHRA and CDR2 YSYEKL. The CDR3 sequence: CASSQGGTNTGELFF. Here the CDR3 DNA reads TGCGCCAGCAGCCAAGGAGGGACGAACACCGGGGAGCTGTTTTTT.

The V call is TRBV2, the J call TRBJ2-1; 8 bases agree with TRBD2. Losses at the gene ends were 6 bases for V and 4 bases for J; bases not matched to a gene: 11. The length of the CDR3 is 16 residues. Germline-derived CDR1 and CDR2 are SNHLY and FYNNEI. The DNA of the CDR3 is TGTGCCAGCAGCCCAACTAGCGGCCACTCGTACAATGAGCAGTTCTTC. It encodes CASSPTSGHSYNEQFF.

A word on this clone: The same CDR3 is also encoded by other DNA sequences in this sample. The J gene is TRBJ2-3, the V gene TRBV9; TRBD2 aligns across 15 bases. J was trimmed by 3 bases and V by 2 bases; bases with no gene match: 1. The V gene's germline CDR1 is SGDLS and CDR2 YYNGEE. There are 16 residues in the CDR3. CDR3 DNA: TGTGCCAGCAGCGTGGGACTAGCGGGGGGTACAGATACGCAGTATTTT. It yields the protein CASSVGLAGGTDTQYF.

The rearrangement uses TRBV7-8 and TRBJ2-2, with TRBD2 identical over 14 bases. The germline CDR1 and CDR2 sequences are SGHVS and FQNEAQ. V gave up 5 bases and J gave up 5 bases; unmatched junction bases: 10. The CDR3 loop spans 18 amino acids. The CDR3: CASSRLAGGPGSTGELFF. The DNA for the CDR3 is TGTGCCAGCAGCCGACTAGCGGGAGGGCCGGGAAGTACCGGGGAGCTGTTTTTT.